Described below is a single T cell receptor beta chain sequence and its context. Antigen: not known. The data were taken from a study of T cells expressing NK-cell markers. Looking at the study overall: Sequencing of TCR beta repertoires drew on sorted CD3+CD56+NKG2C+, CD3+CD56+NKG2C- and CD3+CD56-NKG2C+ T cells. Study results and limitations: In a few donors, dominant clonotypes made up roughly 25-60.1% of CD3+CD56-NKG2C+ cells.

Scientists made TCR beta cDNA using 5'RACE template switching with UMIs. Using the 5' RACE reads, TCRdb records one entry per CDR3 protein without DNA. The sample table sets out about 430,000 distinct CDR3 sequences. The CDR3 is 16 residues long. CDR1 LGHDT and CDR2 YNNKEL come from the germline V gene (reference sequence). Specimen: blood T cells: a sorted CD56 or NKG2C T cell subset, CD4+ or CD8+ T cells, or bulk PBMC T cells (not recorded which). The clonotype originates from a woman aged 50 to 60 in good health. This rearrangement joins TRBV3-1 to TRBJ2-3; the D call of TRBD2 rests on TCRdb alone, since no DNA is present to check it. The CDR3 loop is CASSPQRGSAADTQYF.